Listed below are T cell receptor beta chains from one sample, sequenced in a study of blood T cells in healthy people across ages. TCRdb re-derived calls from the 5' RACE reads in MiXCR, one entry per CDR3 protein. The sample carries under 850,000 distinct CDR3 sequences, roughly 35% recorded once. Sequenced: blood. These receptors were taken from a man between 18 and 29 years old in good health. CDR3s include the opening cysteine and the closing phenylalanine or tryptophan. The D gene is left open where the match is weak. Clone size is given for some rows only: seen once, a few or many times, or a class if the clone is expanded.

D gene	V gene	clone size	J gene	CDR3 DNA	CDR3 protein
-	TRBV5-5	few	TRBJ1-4	TGTGCCAGCAGCTTGGATTGGGGGGGGGCCGGAGAAAAACTGTTTTTT	CASSLDWGGAGEKLFF
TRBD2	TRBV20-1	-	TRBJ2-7	TGCAGTGCTAGATCGGAGACTAGCTCCGAGCAGTACTTC	CSARSETSSEQYF
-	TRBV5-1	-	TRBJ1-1	TGCGCCAGCAGCTTGGAATCAACAGGGTCTGTCGCTTTCTTT	CASSLESTGSVAFF
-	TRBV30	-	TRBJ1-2	TGTGCCTGGAGTTCCGACGTGGGCTCTGGCTACACCTTC	CAWSSDVGSGYTF
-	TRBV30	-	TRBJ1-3	TGTGCCTGGAGTCGGGGGGGGGCTGGAAACACCATATATTTT	CAWSRGGAGNTIYF
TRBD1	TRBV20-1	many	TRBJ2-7	TGCAGTGCTAGTGAATCTCGGACAGGGAGTGACGAGCAGTACTTC	CSASESRTGSDEQYF
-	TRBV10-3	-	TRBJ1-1	TGTGCCATCAGTGAGTTACCCCGGGTGGGGGCCACTGAAGCTTTCTTT	CAISELPRVGATEAFF
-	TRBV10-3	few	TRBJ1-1	TGTGCCATCAGTGACGCACAGGGGAACACTGAAGCTTTCTTT	CAISDAQGNTEAFF
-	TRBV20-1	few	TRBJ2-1	TGCAGTGCTGCTCTGGCGGGGGCGGGGAATGAGCAGTTCTTC	CSAALAGAGNEQFF
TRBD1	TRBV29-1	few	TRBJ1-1	TGCAGCAACAGACAGGGGGCGGAATCTGAAGCTTTCTTT	CSNRQGAESEAFF
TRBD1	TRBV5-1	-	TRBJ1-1	TGCGCCAGCAGCTCCGGGACAGGGGGCAGGAACACTGAAGCTTTCTTT	CASSSGTGGRNTEAFF
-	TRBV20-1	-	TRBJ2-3	TGCAGTGCAAACGACAGGGAGGGTACGCAGTATTTT	CSANDREGTQYF
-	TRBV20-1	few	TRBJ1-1	TGCAGTGCTAGAGCCCCCGGCGGCACGAACACTGAAGCTTTCTTT	CSARAPGGTNTEAFF
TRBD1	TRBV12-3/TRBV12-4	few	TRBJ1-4	TGTGCCAGCAGCTCAGGGACAGCCAATAATGAAAAACTGTTTTTT	CASSSGTANNEKLFF
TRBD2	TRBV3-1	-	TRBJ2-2	TGTGCCAGCAGCCAAGGGCTAGCGGGGTACACCGGGGAGCTGTTTTTT	CASSQGLAGYTGELFF
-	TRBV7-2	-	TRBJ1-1	TGTGCCAGCAGCTTAGTGCTTAGGGGGGAGGCTTTCTTT	CASSLVLRGEAFF
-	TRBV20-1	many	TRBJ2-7	TGCAGTGCTAGACAGGGTTCGACCTACGAGCAGTACTTC	CSARQGSTYEQYF
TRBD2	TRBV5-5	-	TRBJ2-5	TGTGCCAGCAGCATGACTAGCGGGACGGTAGAGACCCAGTACTTC	CASSMTSGTVETQYF
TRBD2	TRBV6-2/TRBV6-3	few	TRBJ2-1	TGTGCCAGCGGGGACTACCCTCGGGAATACAATGAGCAGTTCTTC	CASGDYPREYNEQFF
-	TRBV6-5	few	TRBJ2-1	TGTGCCAGCAGTTACAACAGGGTAAATGAGCAGTTCTTC	CASSYNRVNEQFF
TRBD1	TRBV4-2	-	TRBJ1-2	TGTGCCAGCAGCAGCCTCGGGGGGGACAGCAACTATGGCTACACCTTC	CASSSLGGDSNYGYTF
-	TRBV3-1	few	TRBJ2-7	TGTGCCAGCAGTTTCACGAACGAGGATGAGCAGTACTTC	CASSFTNEDEQYF
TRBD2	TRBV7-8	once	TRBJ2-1	TGTGCCAGCAGCTTAGGCGGGGGGGCTAATGAGCAGTTCTTC	CASSLGGGANEQFF